These 24 T cell receptor beta chains were all obtained from the same sample, sequenced in a study of blood T cells in healthy people across ages. The second PCR ran about 6 to 11 cycles with a sample-barcoded 5' primer and J-beta primers. TCRdb re-derived calls from the 5' RACE reads in MiXCR, one entry per CDR3 protein. This repertoire shows some 1.8 million distinct CDR3 sequences, about two fifths found once; its top ten account for 23%. The sample comprised blood. The receptors were gathered from a human donor in good health.

This clonotype has more than one count but fewer than ten. The V call is TRBV6-5, the J call TRBJ1-2, with 9 bases fitting TRBD1. Germline assignment: CDR1 MNHEY and CDR2 SVGAGI. This CDR3 is built from 17 residues. Germline trimming cut 2 bases from V and 4 bases from J; bases unmatched to any gene: 11. The CDR3 sequence is CASSYDRGSAGIYGYTF. CDR3 bases: TGTGCCAGCAGTTACGACAGGGGGAGTGCAGGAATCTATGGCTACACCTTC.

The chain uses TRBV6-1 and TRBJ1-2; D gene ambiguous. V was trimmed by 0 bases and J by 4 bases, leaving 15 bases between them. Looked up from germline, CDR1 is MNHNS and CDR2 is SASEGT. The CDR3 is 16 residues long. The CDR3 spells CASSEALVSERYGYTF. CDR3 nucleotides: TGTGCCAGCAGTGAAGCGTTAGTGTCAGAGCGCTATGGCTACACCTTC.

This chain uses TRBV29-1 with TRBJ2-5; D might be TRBD1 or TRBD2, each matching 6 bases. CDR1 is SQVTM and CDR2 is ANQGSEA in the germline V gene. This CDR3 region has 13 residues. V was trimmed by 5 bases and J by 4 bases, leaving 14 bases between them. Here the CDR3 reads CSVQARGPETQYF. The CDR3 coding sequence is TGCAGCGTTCAGGCACGGGGGCCAGAGACCCAGTACTTC.

This clonotype was counted between two and nine times. V is TRBV12-3 or TRBV12-4 and J is TRBJ2-4; 7 bases line up with TRBD1. V shed 6 bases, J shed 9 bases, and the junction held 8 bases outside the gene matches. The CDR3 has 13 amino acids. The CDR3 DNA sequence: TGTGCCAGCAGCCGACAGGGTATGAGCATTCAGTACTTC. Translation gives CASSRQGMSIQYF.

This chain links TRBV29-1 with TRBJ2-7; D gene uncertain. The CDR3 runs 10 residues. Germline V CDR1 and CDR2: SQVTM, ANQGSEA. Trimming took 0 bases from V and 5 from J, leaving 2 bases between them. The CDR3 sequence: CSVEEDEQYF. CDR3 nucleotides: TGCAGCGTTGAAGAGGACGAGCAGTACTTC.

The CDR3 bases are TGCAGCGTATGGACAGGAGTAGGGTACGAGCAGTACTTC. Encoded protein: CSVWTGVGYEQYF. The chain couples TRBV29-1 to TRBJ2-5; TRBD1 aligns across 7 bases. The DNA matches TRBJ2-7 better at its end, which makes the J call doubtful. Per germline, CDR1 SQVTM and CDR2 ANQGSEA. CDR3 size: 13 residues.

Worth noting for this clonotype: This is likely a read error, given that the CDR3 carries no conserved phenylalanine or tryptophan at its end. The genes are TRBV4-3 and TRBJ1-2; TRBD1 matches 8 bases. Germline trimming cut 0 bases from V and 7 bases from J; bases unmatched to any gene: 7. Germline V gives CDR1 LGHNA, CDR2 YSLEER. The CDR3 spans 15 residues. The CDR3 sequence is CASSQERQGARGYTL. The CDR3 DNA sequence: TGCGCCAGCAGCCAAGAGAGGCAGGGGGCGCGTGGCTACACCTTA.

In this sample, this clonotype turned up a few times. The chain joins TRBV9 to TRBJ2-1; 8 bases are shared with TRBD2. V lost 4 bases, J lost 9 bases, and 9 bases stayed unmatched. Per germline, CDR1 SGDLS and CDR2 YYNGEE. The CDR3 is made up of 14 amino acids. CDR3 DNA sequence: TGTGCCAGCAGCCCCGGGGGGGGCCGCTTTGAGCAGTTCTTC. This sequence encodes CASSPGGGRFEQFF. The variable domain in full, completed from reference TRBV9 and TRBJ2-1, reads DSGVTQTPKHLITATGQRVTLRCSPRSGDLSVYWYQQSLDQGLQFLIQYYNGEERAKGNILERFSAQQFPDLHSELNLSSLELGDSALYFCASSPGGGRFEQFFGPGTRLTVL.

The rearrangement joins TRBV7-9 to TRBJ2-3; no clear D gene. V dropped 8 bases and J dropped 4 bases, with 19 bases sitting between them. The V gene's germline CDR1 is SEHNR and CDR2 FQNEAQ (reference sequence). The CDR3 runs to 15 residues. CDR3 sequence: CASGPGLPAADTQYF. The DNA for the CDR3 is TGTGCCAGCGGCCCGGGTCTGCCGGCGGCAGATACGCAGTATTTT.

The CDR3 coding sequence is TGTGCCAGCAGCTTAAACTTAGGCAATGAGCAGTTCTTC. It yields the protein CASSLNLGNEQFF. This chain uses TRBV7-7 with TRBJ2-1, with D uncertain. This CDR3 has 13 residues. The germline V gene has CDR1 SSHAT and CDR2 FNYEAQ (reference sequence). V gave up 2 bases and J gave up 6 bases, with 8 bases separating them.

The chain links TRBV20-1 to TRBJ1-2; a weak D match, TRBD1 (6 bases). Germline V gene sequence: CDR1 DFQATT, CDR2 SNEGSKA (reference sequence). V lost 4 bases and J lost 2, with 17 bases in between. This CDR3 region has 15 residues. CDR3 sequence: CSAIPGGGGNYGYTF. CDR3 nucleotide sequence: TGCAGTGCTATTCCCGGGGGGGGCGGAAACTATGGCTACACCTTC.

The V call is TRBV29-1, the J call TRBJ1-1; D call uncertain. Germline lookup yields CDR1 SQVTM and CDR2 ANQGSEA. This CDR3 has 11 amino acids. Trimming removed 4 bases from V and 7 bases from J, with 10 bases in between. CDR3 loop: CSVAVGGEAFF. Here the CDR3 DNA reads TGCAGCGTTGCGGTGGGTGGTGAAGCTTTCTTT.

J is TRBJ1-5 and V is TRBV28; TRBD1 matches at 7 bases. Germline CDR1 and CDR2: MDHEN and SYDVKM. V trimming: 6 bases; J trimming: 5 bases; junction bases outside the gene matches: 7. The CDR3 is 14 residues long. The CDR3: CASRQWQGDQPQHF. In nucleotides, the CDR3 is TGTGCCAGCAGACAATGGCAGGGGGATCAGCCCCAGCATTTT.

The rearrangement links TRBV12-3 or TRBV12-4 to TRBJ1-6; 7 nucleotides match TRBD1. The length of the CDR3 is 14 residues. Unmatched junction bases numbered 7, after V lost 5 bases and J lost 9 bases. The CDR3: CASSPGTAPSPLHF. Written as DNA, the CDR3 is TGTGCCAGCAGTCCAGGGACAGCTCCTTCACCCCTCCACTTT.

Worth noting for this clonotype: The missing conserved phenylalanine or tryptophan at the end of this CDR3 makes a read error likely. The DNA is left out, because the CDR3 cannot be placed on it with certainty; the CDR3 is given as TCRdb lists it. The rearrangement joins TRBV30 to TRBJ2-3; the table's D call TRBD2 went unverified against the DNA. Germline CDR1 and CDR2: GTSNPN and SVGIG (reference sequence). The CDR3 is 14 amino acids long, termini counted. CDR3 protein: CARSRRRSDYEQYL.

This clonotype was seen more than once but under ten times. The rearrangement links TRBV29-1 to TRBJ2-3; TRBD2 aligns across 8 bases. The CDR3 is 12 residues long. Germline V gene data show CDR1 as SQVTM and CDR2 as ANQGSEA. The J segment lost 4 bases and the V segment lost 4 bases, leaving 1 base of the junction unmatched. The CDR3 is CSVGAGADTQYF. The CDR3 coding sequence is TGCAGCGTTGGAGCGGGGGCAGATACGCAGTATTTT.

There are a few counts of this clonotype. The chain uses TRBV11-1 and TRBJ2-3; 7 nucleotides agree with TRBD1. Trimming took 6 bases from V and 0 from J; bases not matched to a gene: 9. Germline V gene lookup returns CDR1 SGHAT and CDR2 FQDESV (reference sequence). This CDR3 has 16 amino acids. CDR3 amino acids: CASRSTGWKSTDTQYF. In nucleotides, the CDR3 is TGTGCCAGCAGGTCGACAGGGTGGAAAAGCACAGATACGCAGTATTTT.

The chain employs TRBV20-1 and TRBJ1-1; D is undetermined. The CDR3 runs 13 residues. V was cut by 6 bases and J by 1 base, with 12 bases left in between. The germline CDR1 and CDR2 sequences are DFQATT and SNEGSKA (reference sequence). CDR3 nucleotide sequence: TGCAGTGCGGCTAAAGAAGGGAACACTGAAGCTTTCTTT. This encodes CSAAKEGNTEAFF.

This chain connects TRBV12-5 to TRBJ1-4; D is unresolved. In germline, CDR1 is LGHNT, CDR2 FRNRAP. Trimming took off 5 bases at V and 11 bases at J, with 21 bases between the two ends. This CDR3 comprises 15 residues. The CDR3 sequence: CASGLDRGGSFKLFF. CDR3 bases: TGTGCTAGTGGTCTCGACCGTGGTGGGAGCTTCAAACTGTTTTTT.

The chain recombines TRBV5-1 with TRBJ2-1, with TRBD2 identical over 10 bases. V was pared by 3 bases and J by 4 bases, with 13 bases of the junction left unmatched. Germline V gene lookup returns CDR1 SGHRS and CDR2 YFSETQ. This CDR3 comprises 18 residues. The CDR3 is CASSSSSGGPKIYNEQFF. CDR3 in DNA: TGCGCCAGCAGCTCTAGTAGCGGGGGGCCTAAAATTTACAATGAGCAGTTCTTC.

This clonotype was found a few times. The CDR3 region is CASSPGRGHALNEKLFF. The CDR3 DNA reads as TGCGCCAGCAGCCCGGGGCGCGGGCACGCACTTAATGAAAAACTGTTTTTT. This rearrangement joins TRBV4-1 to TRBJ1-4; D possibly corresponds to TRBD1 (5 bases). The CDR3 has 17 amino acids. The V end was cut by 4 bases, the J end by 4 bases, with 19 bases between. Germline V gene lookup returns CDR1 MGHRA and CDR2 YSYEKL.

The rearrangement links TRBV5-6 to TRBJ2-1; 12 bases agree with TRBD2. J was trimmed by 10 bases and V by 4 bases; bases with no gene match: 6. The CDR3 totals 14 residues. Germline CDR1 and CDR2: SGHDT and YYEEEE. CDR3 DNA sequence: TGTGCCAGCAGCCTGCTGACTAGCGGGGGCGAGCAGTTCTTC. It translates to CASSLLTSGGEQFF. The variable domain in full, completed from reference TRBV5-6 and TRBJ2-1, reads DAGVTQSPTHLIKTRGQQVTLRCSPKSGHDTVSWYQQALGQGPQFIFQYYEEEERQRGNFPDRFSGHQFPNYSSELNVNALLLGDSALYLCASSLLTSGGEQFFGPGTRLTVL.

This sequence joins TRBV4-2 and TRBJ2-1, with no clear D. Germline V gene lookup returns CDR1 LGHNA and CDR2 YNFKEQ. This CDR3 comprises 14 residues. Trimming removed 0 bases from V and 8 bases from J, with 11 bases in between. The CDR3 DNA is TGTGCCAGCAGCCAAGAGGGGATAGTCTATGAGCAGTTCTTC. Translated: CASSQEGIVYEQFF.

This chain links TRBV12-3 or TRBV12-4 with TRBJ2-1; TRBD1 agrees at 7 bases. The CDR3 consists of 15 residues. Trimming took 5 bases from V and 7 from J; bases not matched to a gene: 11. The CDR3 coding sequence is TGTGCCAGCAGTGAATCCGGGACAGCCAGGAATGAGCAGTTCTTC. This sequence encodes CASSESGTARNEQFF.